The 6 T cell receptor beta chains below come from one sample, sequenced in a study of shared clonotypes between healthy human individuals. Using immunoSEQ multiplex PCR, the repertoire was profiled, and TCRdb retains in-frame clones only, with some absent. The table has over 2 million clones, around 90% seen once. Material for sequencing was naive CD4+ T cells from PBMCs. The subset: CD45RA+ positively selected. Source of these receptors: a man aged 18 to 35 in good health. Some clones in this sample may be carry-over from other donors' samples.

This chain connects TRBV4-1 to TRBJ2-7, with 10 bases identical to TRBD2. J lost 3 bases, V lost 3 bases, and 5 bases had no gene match. Germline loops: CDR1 MGHRA, CDR2 YSYEKL. The CDR3 length is 15 residues. The CDR3 loop reads CASSQPGTSDYEQYF. DNA of the CDR3: TGCGCCAGCAGCCAGCCCGGGACTAGCGACTACGAGCAGTACTTC.

The chain links TRBV5-1 to TRBJ2-7; D perhaps matches TRBD1 (7 bases). The length of the CDR3 is 15 residues. V lost 4 bases, J lost 2 bases, and 16 bases lay in between. Germline assignment: CDR1 SGHRS and CDR2 YFSETQ. The CDR3 sequence is CASSPYAGQPYEQYF. For the CDR3, the DNA is TGCGCCAGCAGCCCCTACGCGGGACAGCCCTACGAGCAGTACTTC. The whole variable domain, remainder taken from reference TRBV5-1 and TRBJ2-7, is KAGVTQTPRYLIKTRGQQVTLSCSPISGHRSVSWYQQTPGQGLQFLFEYFSETQRNKGNFPGRFSGRQFSNSRSEMNVSTLELGDSALYLCASSPYAGQPYEQYFGPGTRLTVT.

The V call is TRBV14, the J call TRBJ2-2; 7 bases are shared with TRBD2. V trimming: 5 bases; J trimming: 2 bases; junction bases outside the gene matches: 5. Germline CDR1 SGHDN, CDR2 FVKESK. There are 15 residues in the CDR3. CDR3 loop: CASSNRDYNTGELFF. The CDR3 DNA reads as TGTGCCAGCAGCAACCGGGACTACAACACCGGGGAGCTGTTTTTT.

The chain is built from TRBV5-4 and TRBJ2-2; TRBD1 matches at 7 bases. Looked up from germline, CDR1 is SGHNT and CDR2 is YYREEE (reference sequence). The CDR3 is made up of 16 amino acids. Unmatched junction bases numbered 5, after V lost 3 bases and J lost 0 bases. The CDR3 DNA reads as TGTGCCAGCAGCTCCCTCGGGACAGCGAACACCGGGGAGCTGTTTTTT. Its protein is CASSSLGTANTGELFF.

This clone was counted a single time. This sequence joins TRBV12-2 and TRBJ2-3; TRBD2 was called by the table and not checked on the DNA. TRBV12-2 is assigned pseudogene status. There are 16 residues in the CDR3. The CDR3 coding sequence is TGTGCAAGTCGCCGAGTAGCGGGAGTCTGCCCAGATACGCAGTATTTT. It encodes CASRRVAGVCPDTQYF.

V is TRBV6-1 and J is TRBJ2-7; maybe TRBD1 (6 bases). Trimming took off 0 bases at V and 4 bases at J, with 16 bases between the two ends. The CDR3 runs 16 residues. Germline V lookup: CDR1 MNHNS, CDR2 SASEGT. CDR3 in amino acids: CASSEARGGDSYEQYF. The CDR3 coding sequence is TGTGCCAGCAGTGAAGCACGAGGGGGAGATAGTTACGAGCAGTACTTC.